The rows below give T cell receptor beta chains drawn from one sample of a study of blood T cells in healthy people across ages. Each CDR3 protein gets one entry after TCRdb re-called the 5' RACE reads with MiXCR. The profile covers about 290,000 distinct CDR3 sequences, with roughly 27% appearing a single time and roughly 28% taken by the ten largest. The sample comprised blood. These receptors originate from a woman in her 70s in good health. CDR3s include the opening cysteine and the closing phenylalanine or tryptophan. D genes are given only for firm matches. Not every row has a clone size; where given, it reads once, few, many or a size class.

J gene | clone size | V gene | D gene | CDR3 DNA | CDR3 protein
TRBJ1-1 | few | TRBV10-1 | NA | TGCGCCAGCAGTCCGCAGTGGAACACTGAAGCTTTCTTT | CASSPQWNTEAFF
TRBJ1-2 | NA | TRBV6-8 | NA | TGTGCCAGCATCCAGGTCCGCGGGGCTAACTATGGCTACACCTTC | CASIQVRGANYGYTF
TRBJ2-7 | few | TRBV6-5 | NA | TGTGCCAGCAGTTACTCGACAAACCCTAACCGCGAGCAGTACTTC | CASSYSTNPNREQYF
TRBJ2-1 | few | TRBV14 | NA | TGTGCCAGCAGCCAAGATTTGAGAATTCAGTTCTTC | CASSQDLRIQFF
TRBJ2-3 | NA | TRBV28 | NA | TGTGCCAGCAGTAGAGGGGGAGTAGGAGCAGATACGCAGTATTTT | CASSRGGVGADTQYF
TRBJ2-7 | few | TRBV6-5 | NA | TGTGCCAGCAAAGGGGCATGGCAGCCCCATTACGAGCAGTACTTC | CASKGAWQPHYEQYF
TRBJ2-3 | few | TRBV28 | NA | TGTGCCAGCAAAGGCGATCAGGACATGGATACGCAGTATTTT | CASKGDQDMDTQYF
TRBJ2-5 | many | TRBV20-1 | NA | TGCAGTGCTAGTCGGGGGAGTCAAGAGACCCAGTACTTC | CSASRGSQETQYF
TRBJ2-3 | many | TRBV28 | NA | TGTGCCAGCAGTCGGGGGGCGGGAGTGGATACGCAGTATTTT | CASSRGAGVDTQYF
TRBJ1-4 | few | TRBV5-1 | NA | TGCGCCAGCAGCTTAGAGGCCGGGACGGGGAATGAAAAACTGTTTTTT | CASSLEAGTGNEKLFF
TRBJ2-7 | medium-sized | TRBV5-1 | NA | TGCGCCAGCAGCTCCAAACAGGGCACCTACGAGCAGTACTTC | CASSSKQGTYEQYF